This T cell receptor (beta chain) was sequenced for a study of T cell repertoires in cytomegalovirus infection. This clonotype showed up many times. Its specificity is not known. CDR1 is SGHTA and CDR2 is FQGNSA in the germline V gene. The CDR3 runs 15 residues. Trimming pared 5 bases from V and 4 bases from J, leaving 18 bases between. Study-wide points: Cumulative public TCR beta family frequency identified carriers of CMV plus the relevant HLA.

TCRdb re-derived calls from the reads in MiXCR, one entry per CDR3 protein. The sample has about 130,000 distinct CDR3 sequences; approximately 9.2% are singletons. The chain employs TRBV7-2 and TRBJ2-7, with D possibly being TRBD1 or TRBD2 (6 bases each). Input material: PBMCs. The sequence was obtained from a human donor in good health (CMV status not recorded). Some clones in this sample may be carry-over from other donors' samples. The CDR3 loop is CASSHPGGSSYEQYF. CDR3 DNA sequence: TGTGCCAGCAGCCACCCCGGGGGCTCATCGTACGAGCAGTACTTC.